This TCR beta chain was obtained from a study of identical twins. Each CDR3 protein gets one entry after TCRdb re-called the 5' RACE reads with MiXCR. The table has more than 1.5 million distinct CDR3 sequences, 25% to 35% seen once; the top ten hold 0.27%. CDR1 SGHDN and CDR2 FVKESK come from the germline V gene. This CDR3 region has 15 residues. The V end lost 1 base, the J end lost 4 bases, and 13 bases lay between the germline ends. The rearrangement uses TRBV14 and TRBJ1-2; D unresolved. Sequences were obtained from cord blood. The clonotype was recovered from a newborn girl in good health. CDR3 amino acids: CASSQGRALRYGYTF. CDR3 coding DNA: TGTGCCAGCAGCCAAGGTCGGGCGCTTCGCTATGGCTACACCTTC.